The entry that follows covers one T cell receptor (beta chain) sequence. The antigen is undetermined. Each cell subset's genomic DNA was divided evenly among several immunoSEQ plates. The assay was immunoSEQ multiplex PCR, and TCRdb's table has in-frame clones only and misses some. This sample carries 2,500,000 or so clones, more than 85% of them seen once, and the ten largest clones take approximately 0.37%. V lost 6 bases to trimming and J lost 1 base, with 11 bases between them. Germline V CDR1 and CDR2: LNHDA, SQIVND (reference sequence). CDR3 length: 14 residues. This entry is derived from a study of shared clonotypes between healthy human individuals. Study-wide results and caveats: Some naive CD4 clonotypes, roughly 5%, turned up in common across a handful of donors.

The sequence derives from a man aged 18 to 35 in good health. Some clones in this sample may be carry-over from other donors' samples. V usage is TRBV19 and J usage is TRBJ2-3; possibly TRBD2 for D (6 bases). Material: naive CD4+ T cells from PBMCs. Subset defined: CD45RA+ positively selected. CDR3 region: CASSGRVGTDTQYF. The CDR3, as DNA: TGTGCCAGTAGCGGGAGAGTAGGCACAGATACGCAGTATTTT.